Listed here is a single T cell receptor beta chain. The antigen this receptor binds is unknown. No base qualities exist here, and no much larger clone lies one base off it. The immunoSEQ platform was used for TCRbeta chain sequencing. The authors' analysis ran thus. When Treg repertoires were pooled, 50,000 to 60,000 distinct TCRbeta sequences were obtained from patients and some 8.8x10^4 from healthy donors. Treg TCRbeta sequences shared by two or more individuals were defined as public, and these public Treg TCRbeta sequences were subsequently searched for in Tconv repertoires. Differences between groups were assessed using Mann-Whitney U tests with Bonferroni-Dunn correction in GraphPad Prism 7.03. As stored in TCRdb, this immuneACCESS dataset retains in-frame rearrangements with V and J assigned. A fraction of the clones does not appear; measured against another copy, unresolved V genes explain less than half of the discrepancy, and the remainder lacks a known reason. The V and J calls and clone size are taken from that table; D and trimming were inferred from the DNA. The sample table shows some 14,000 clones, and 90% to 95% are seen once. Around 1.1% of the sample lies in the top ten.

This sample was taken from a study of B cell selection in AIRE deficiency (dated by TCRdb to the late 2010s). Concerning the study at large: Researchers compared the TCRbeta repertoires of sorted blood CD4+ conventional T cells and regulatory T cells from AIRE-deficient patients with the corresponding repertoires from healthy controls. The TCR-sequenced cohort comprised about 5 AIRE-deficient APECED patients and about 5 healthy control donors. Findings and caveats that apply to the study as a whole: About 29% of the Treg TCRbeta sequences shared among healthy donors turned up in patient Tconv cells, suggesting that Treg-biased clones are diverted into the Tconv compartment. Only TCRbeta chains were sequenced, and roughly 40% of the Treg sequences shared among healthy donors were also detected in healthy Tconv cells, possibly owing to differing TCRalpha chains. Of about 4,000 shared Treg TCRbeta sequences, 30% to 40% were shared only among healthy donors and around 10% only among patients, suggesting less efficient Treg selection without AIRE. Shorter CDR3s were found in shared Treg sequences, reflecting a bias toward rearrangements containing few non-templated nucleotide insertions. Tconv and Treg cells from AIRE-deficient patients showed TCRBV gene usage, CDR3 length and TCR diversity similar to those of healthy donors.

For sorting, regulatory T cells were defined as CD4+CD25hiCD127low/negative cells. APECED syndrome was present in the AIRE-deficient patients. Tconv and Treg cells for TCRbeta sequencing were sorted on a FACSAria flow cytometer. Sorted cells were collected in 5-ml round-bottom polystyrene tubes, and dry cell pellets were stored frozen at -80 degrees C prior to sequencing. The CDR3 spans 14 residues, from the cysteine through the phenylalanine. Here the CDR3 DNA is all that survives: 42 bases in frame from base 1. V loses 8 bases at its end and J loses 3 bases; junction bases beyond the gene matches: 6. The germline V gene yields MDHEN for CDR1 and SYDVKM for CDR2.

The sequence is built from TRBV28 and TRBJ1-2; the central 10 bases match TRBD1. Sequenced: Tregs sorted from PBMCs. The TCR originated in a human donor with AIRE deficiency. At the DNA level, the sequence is TGTGCCAGCCATGACAGGGGGCGAGACTATGGCTACACCTTC. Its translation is CASHDRGRDYGYTF.